A selection of T cell receptor beta chains follows, all from one sample in a study of cytotoxic CD8 clonotypes in ibrutinib-treated CLL. Using immunoSEQ multiplex PCR, the repertoire was profiled, and TCRdb retains in-frame clones only, with some absent. The sample yields roughly 180,000 clones, around 70% seen once. This sample comprised PBMCs, obtained after 24 months of ibrutinib treatment. These receptor sequences come from a human donor with chronic lymphocytic leukemia. Both conserved end residues are part of each CDR3. Each record gives: CDR3 protein, CDR3 DNA, D gene, clone size, J gene, V gene. A D gene is named only where the DNA matches it firmly. Size tells how often a clone was seen (once, few, many) or the class of an expanded clone, and some rows leave it out.

cdr3_aa: CASSVDVAGVDTQYF; cdr3_nt: TGCGCCAGCAGCGTCGATGTAGCGGGAGTTGATACGCAGTATTTT; d_call: TRBD2; clone_size: -; j_call: TRBJ2-3; v_call: TRBV5-1
cdr3_aa: CASRSARDSGNTIYF; cdr3_nt: TGTGCCAGCAGATCGGCCCGGGACTCTGGAAACACCATATATTTT; d_call: -; clone_size: many; j_call: TRBJ1-3; v_call: TRBV4-2
cdr3_aa: CASSAGAVADTQYF; cdr3_nt: TGTGCCAGCAGCGCGGGAGCAGTGGCAGATACGCAGTATTTT; d_call: -; clone_size: -; j_call: TRBJ2-3; v_call: TRBV9
cdr3_aa: CASSPWVKETQYF; cdr3_nt: TGTGCCAGTAGTCCCTGGGTTAAAGAGACCCAGTACTTC; d_call: -; clone_size: -; j_call: TRBJ2-5; v_call: TRBV19
cdr3_aa: CASRQAGGPDYEQYF; cdr3_nt: TGCGCCAGCAGACAAGCGGGGGGGCCTGACTACGAGCAGTACTTC; d_call: TRBD2; clone_size: -; j_call: TRBJ2-7; v_call: TRBV4-1
cdr3_aa: CASSLVESVTEAFF; cdr3_nt: TGTGCCAGCAGCTTAGTGGAGAGCGTCACTGAAGCTTTCTTT; d_call: -; clone_size: -; j_call: TRBJ1-1; v_call: TRBV11-2
cdr3_aa: CASSVKRGYENYGYTF; cdr3_nt: TGTGCCAGCAGTGTTAAGCGGGGATACGAAAACTATGGCTACACCTTC; d_call: -; clone_size: -; j_call: TRBJ1-2; v_call: TRBV2
cdr3_aa: CASSLLAGGGDTQYF; cdr3_nt: TGTGCCAGCAGCTTACTAGCGGGAGGGGGTGATACGCAGTATTTT; d_call: TRBD2; clone_size: few; j_call: TRBJ2-3; v_call: TRBV7-9
cdr3_aa: CASRLDRRQETQYF; cdr3_nt: TGTGCCAGCAGACTGGACAGGCGACAAGAGACCCAGTACTTC; d_call: TRBD1; clone_size: -; j_call: TRBJ2-5; v_call: TRBV6-5
cdr3_aa: CASSPVGHNEQFF; cdr3_nt: TGTGCCAGTAGCCCCGTGGGGCACAATGAGCAGTTCTTC; d_call: -; clone_size: -; j_call: TRBJ2-1; v_call: TRBV19
cdr3_aa: CASSKTGGTEAFF; cdr3_nt: TGTGCCAGCAGTAAAACAGGGGGCACTGAAGCTTTCTTT; d_call: TRBD1; clone_size: -; j_call: TRBJ1-1; v_call: TRBV6-5
cdr3_aa: CASSDSTSSYNSPLHF; cdr3_nt: TGTGCCAGCAGTGACAGTACTAGCTCCTATAATTCACCCCTCCACTTT; d_call: -; clone_size: -; j_call: TRBJ1-6; v_call: TRBV2
cdr3_aa: CASSPAPGGTEAFF; cdr3_nt: TGCGCCAGCAGCCCCGCCCCGGGCGGCACTGAAGCTTTCTTT; d_call: -; clone_size: few; j_call: TRBJ1-1; v_call: TRBV4-3
cdr3_aa: CASSQGEYGITDTQYF; cdr3_nt: TGTGCCAGCAGCCAAGGGGAGTATGGCATCACAGATACGCAGTATTTT; d_call: -; clone_size: -; j_call: TRBJ2-3; v_call: TRBV4-2
cdr3_aa: CATSKGQGNQPQHF; cdr3_nt: TGTGCCACCAGCAAAGGACAGGGCAATCAGCCCCAGCATTTT; d_call: TRBD1; clone_size: few; j_call: TRBJ1-5; v_call: TRBV15
cdr3_aa: CATSPLDQENYGYTF; cdr3_nt: TGTGCCACCAGCCCCCTTGATCAGGAAAACTATGGCTACACCTTC; d_call: -; clone_size: -; j_call: TRBJ1-2; v_call: TRBV15
cdr3_aa: CASTDGGSPPDTQYF; cdr3_nt: TGTGCCAGCACCGATGGGGGGTCCCCACCAGATACGCAGTATTTT; d_call: -; clone_size: -; j_call: TRBJ2-3; v_call: TRBV27
cdr3_aa: CASRSLAGVAGELFF; cdr3_nt: TGCGCCAGCAGGTCGCTAGCGGGAGTCGCCGGGGAGCTGTTTTTT; d_call: TRBD2; clone_size: -; j_call: TRBJ2-2; v_call: TRBV5-1
cdr3_aa: CASSLVPPLNEQFF; cdr3_nt: TGTGCCAGCAGCTTAGTGCCTCCGTTGAATGAGCAGTTCTTC; d_call: -; clone_size: -; j_call: TRBJ2-1; v_call: TRBV7-2
cdr3_aa: CASSPESSYNEQFF; cdr3_nt: TGTGCCAGCAGCCCGGAAAGCTCCTACAATGAGCAGTTCTTC; d_call: -; clone_size: few; j_call: TRBJ2-1; v_call: TRBV5-4
cdr3_aa: CATSRLKTRMINYGYTF; cdr3_nt: TGTGCCACCAGCAGACTCAAAACCCGGATGATTAACTATGGCTACACCTTC; d_call: -; clone_size: once; j_call: TRBJ1-2; v_call: TRBV15
cdr3_aa: CAISAGGTKNIQYF; cdr3_nt: TGTGCCATCAGTGCAGGGGGGACCAAAAACATTCAGTACTTC; d_call: -; clone_size: few; j_call: TRBJ2-4; v_call: TRBV10-3
cdr3_aa: CASSSGTGNYGYTF; cdr3_nt: TGTGCCAGCAGCTCCGGGACAGGGAACTATGGCTACACCTTC; d_call: TRBD1; clone_size: -; j_call: TRBJ1-2; v_call: TRBV13
cdr3_aa: CASSLVGSGEQFF; cdr3_nt: TGTGCCAGCAGCTTAGTGGGTAGCGGGGAGCAGTTCTTC; d_call: TRBD2; clone_size: -; j_call: TRBJ2-1; v_call: TRBV11-2
cdr3_aa: CASSPPQSYEQYF; cdr3_nt: TGTGCCAGCAGTCCTCCCCAGAGCTACGAGCAGTACTTC; d_call: -; clone_size: -; j_call: TRBJ2-7; v_call: TRBV11-2
cdr3_aa: CATSRAGASYNEQFF; cdr3_nt: TGTGCCACCAGCAGAGCGGGAGCTTCCTACAATGAGCAGTTCTTC; d_call: -; clone_size: -; j_call: TRBJ2-1; v_call: TRBV15
cdr3_aa: CASGLGTDHNEQFF; cdr3_nt: TGTGCTAGTGGGTTGGGGACAGACCACAATGAGCAGTTCTTC; d_call: TRBD1; clone_size: -; j_call: TRBJ2-1; v_call: TRBV12-5
cdr3_aa: CASSQRDINYGYTF; cdr3_nt: TGTGCCAGCAGTCAAAGGGACATTAACTATGGCTACACCTTC; d_call: -; clone_size: -; j_call: TRBJ1-2; v_call: TRBV6-6
cdr3_aa: CASSLARSGGSGYTF; cdr3_nt: TGTGCCAGCAGCTTAGCGAGATCAGGGGGCTCTGGCTACACCTTC; d_call: TRBD1; clone_size: -; j_call: TRBJ1-2; v_call: TRBV7-2
cdr3_aa: CAWSELRITFF; cdr3_nt: TGTGCCTGGAGCGAGTTACGGATAACTTTCTTT; d_call: -; clone_size: -; j_call: TRBJ1-1; v_call: TRBV30
cdr3_aa: CASSVELASSYEQYF; cdr3_nt: TGTGCCAGCAGCGTAGAGTTAGCGAGTTCCTACGAGCAGTACTTC; d_call: -; clone_size: -; j_call: TRBJ2-7; v_call: TRBV9
cdr3_aa: CASSLRGGNTEAFF; cdr3_nt: TGTGCCAGCAGCCTCAGGGGGGGGAACACTGAAGCTTTCTTT; d_call: TRBD1; clone_size: once; j_call: TRBJ1-1; v_call: TRBV27
cdr3_aa: CASRGGGLGKLFF; cdr3_nt: TGTGCCAGCAGGGGAGGGGGGCTGGGAAAACTGTTTTTT; d_call: -; clone_size: -; j_call: TRBJ1-4; v_call: TRBV6-5
cdr3_aa: CASTNLYEQFF; cdr3_nt: TGTGCCAGCACCAACCTCTATGAGCAGTTCTTC; d_call: -; clone_size: -; j_call: TRBJ2-1; v_call: TRBV7-9
cdr3_aa: CASPTRTNTEAFF; cdr3_nt: TGTGCCAGCCCCACCAGAACGAACACTGAAGCTTTCTTT; d_call: -; clone_size: few; j_call: TRBJ1-1; v_call: TRBV2
cdr3_aa: CASSPGGVNEQYF; cdr3_nt: TGTGCCAGCAGCCCGGGGGGAGTGAACGAGCAGTACTTC; d_call: TRBD2; clone_size: -; j_call: TRBJ2-7; v_call: TRBV14
cdr3_aa: CAIRGRSGSPNEQYF; cdr3_nt: TGTGCCATCAGGGGAAGGAGCGGGAGTCCCAACGAGCAGTACTTC; d_call: TRBD2; clone_size: -; j_call: TRBJ2-7; v_call: TRBV10-3
cdr3_aa: CAHGQVYEQYF; cdr3_nt: TGTGCCCACGGGCAGGTTTACGAGCAGTACTTC; d_call: -; clone_size: -; j_call: TRBJ2-7; v_call: TRBV28
cdr3_aa: CASSSPSVSSRSFYNEQFF; cdr3_nt: TGTGCCAGCAGTTCACCGTCTGTGAGCAGCCGTTCTTTCTACAATGAGCAGTTCTTC; d_call: -; clone_size: -; j_call: TRBJ2-1; v_call: TRBV28
cdr3_aa: CASSLDSYYRTDTQYF; cdr3_nt: TGTGCCAGCAGCTTGGATTCATACTACCGCACAGATACGCAGTATTTT; d_call: -; clone_size: -; j_call: TRBJ2-3; v_call: TRBV5-4
cdr3_aa: CASSSTWLNTEAFF; cdr3_nt: TGTGCCAGCTCTAGTACGTGGTTGAACACTGAAGCTTTCTTT; d_call: -; clone_size: -; j_call: TRBJ1-1; v_call: TRBV18
cdr3_aa: CASSQVWASGDYEQYF; cdr3_nt: TGCGCCAGCAGCCAAGTGTGGGCTAGCGGGGACTACGAGCAGTACTTC; d_call: TRBD2; clone_size: -; j_call: TRBJ2-7; v_call: TRBV4-3
cdr3_aa: CASSRTGGSYNEQFF; cdr3_nt: TGTGCCAGCAGTCGGACAGGGGGCTCCTACAATGAGCAGTTCTTC; d_call: TRBD1; clone_size: once; j_call: TRBJ2-1; v_call: TRBV6-5
cdr3_aa: CASSQGQGTGELFF; cdr3_nt: TGCGCCAGCAGCCAAGGACAGGGAACCGGGGAGCTGTTTTTT; d_call: TRBD1; clone_size: -; j_call: TRBJ2-2; v_call: TRBV4-3
cdr3_aa: CASSLRTSGRPSTDTQYF; cdr3_nt: TGTGCCAGCAGCCTCAGGACTAGCGGGAGACCTAGCACAGATACGCAGTATTTT; d_call: TRBD2; clone_size: few; j_call: TRBJ2-3; v_call: TRBV7-9
cdr3_aa: CASSTGTLPQPQHF; cdr3_nt: TGTGCCAGCAGCACCGGGACCCTCCCTCAGCCCCAGCATTTT; d_call: -; clone_size: -; j_call: TRBJ1-5; v_call: TRBV7-8
cdr3_aa: CASSELTPYYEQYF; cdr3_nt: TGTGCCAGCAGTGAACTAACTCCCTACTACGAGCAGTACTTC; d_call: -; clone_size: -; j_call: TRBJ2-7; v_call: TRBV6-1
cdr3_aa: CASSYSPRRQGPGYTF; cdr3_nt: TGTGCCAGCAGTTACTCTCCCCGTCGACAGGGGCCCGGCTACACCTTC; d_call: TRBD1; clone_size: -; j_call: TRBJ1-2; v_call: TRBV6-5
cdr3_aa: CASSPMWSVDDTEAFF; cdr3_nt: TGTGCCAGCAGTCCTATGTGGTCGGTAGACGACACTGAAGCTTTCTTT; d_call: -; clone_size: -; j_call: TRBJ1-1; v_call: TRBV5-4
cdr3_aa: CSATLEGGETQYF; cdr3_nt: TGCAGCGCGACGCTGGAAGGAGGGGAGACCCAGTACTTC; d_call: -; clone_size: -; j_call: TRBJ2-5; v_call: TRBV29-1
cdr3_aa: CASLTNEKLFF; cdr3_nt: TGTGCCAGTTTAACTAATGAAAAACTGTTTTTT; d_call: -; clone_size: -; j_call: TRBJ1-4; v_call: TRBV28